This T cell receptor beta chain is drawn from a study of blood T cell repertoires in COVID-19. Across the whole study: Material from acute and convalescent COVID-19 was sourced from the United States, Italy and Spain. Sample material is recorded as cDNA or gDNA derived from T cells, B-cell-depleted T cells, or PBMCs.

The CDR3 length is 13 residues. Germline V gene lookup returns CDR1 SNHLY and CDR2 FYNNEI. Libraries were prepared by immunoSEQ multiplex PCR; TCRdb keeps only in-frame clonotypes and omits some of them. The repertoire holds approximately 190,000 clones, with 70% to 90% as singletons. The material sequenced was peripheral blood. The TCR originated in a woman in her forties who had recovered from COVID-19. V usage is TRBV2 and J usage is TRBJ2-7, with TRBD1 matching 7 bases. CDR3 region: CALIRQGNYEQYF. As DNA, the CDR3 is TGTGCTCTTATTAGACAGGGAAACTACGAGCAGTACTTC.